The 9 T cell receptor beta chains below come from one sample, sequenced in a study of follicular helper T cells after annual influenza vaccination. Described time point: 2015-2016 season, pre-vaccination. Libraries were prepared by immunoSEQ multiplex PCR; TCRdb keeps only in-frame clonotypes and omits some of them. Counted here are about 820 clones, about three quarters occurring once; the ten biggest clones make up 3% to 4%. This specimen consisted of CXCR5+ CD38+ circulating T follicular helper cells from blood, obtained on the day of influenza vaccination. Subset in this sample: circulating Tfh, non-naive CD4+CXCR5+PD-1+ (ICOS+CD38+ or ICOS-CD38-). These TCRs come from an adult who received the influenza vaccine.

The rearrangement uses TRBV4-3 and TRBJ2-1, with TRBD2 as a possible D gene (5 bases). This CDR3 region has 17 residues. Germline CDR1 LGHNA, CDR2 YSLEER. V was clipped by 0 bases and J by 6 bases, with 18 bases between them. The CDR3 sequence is CASSQDPASTAGNEQFF. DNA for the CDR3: TGCGCCAGCAGCCAAGACCCAGCCAGCACCGCGGGCAATGAGCAGTTCTTC.

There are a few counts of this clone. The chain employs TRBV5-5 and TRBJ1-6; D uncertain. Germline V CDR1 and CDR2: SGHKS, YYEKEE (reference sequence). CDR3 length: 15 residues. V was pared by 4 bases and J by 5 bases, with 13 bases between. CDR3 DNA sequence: TGTGCCAGCAGCCAAACAGACACTCATAATTCACCCCTCCACTTT. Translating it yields CASSQTDTHNSPLHF.

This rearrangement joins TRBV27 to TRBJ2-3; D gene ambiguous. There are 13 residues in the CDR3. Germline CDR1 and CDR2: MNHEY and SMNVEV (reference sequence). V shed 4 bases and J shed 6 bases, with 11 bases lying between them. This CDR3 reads CASSSPLDDTQYF. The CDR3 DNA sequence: TGTGCCAGCAGTTCACCCCTAGACGATACGCAGTATTTT.

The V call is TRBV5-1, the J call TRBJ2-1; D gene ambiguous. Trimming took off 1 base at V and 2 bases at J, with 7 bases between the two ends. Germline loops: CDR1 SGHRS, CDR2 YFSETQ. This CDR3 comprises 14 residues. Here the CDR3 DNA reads TGCGCCAGCAGCTTGAGCCCGACCTACAATGAGCAGTTCTTC. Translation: CASSLSPTYNEQFF.

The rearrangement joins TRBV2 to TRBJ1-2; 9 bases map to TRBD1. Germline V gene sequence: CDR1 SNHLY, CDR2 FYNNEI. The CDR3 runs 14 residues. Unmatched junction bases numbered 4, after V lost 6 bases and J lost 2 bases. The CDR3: CASRATGGNYGYTF. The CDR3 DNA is TGTGCCAGCAGGGCGACAGGGGGGAACTATGGCTACACCTTC. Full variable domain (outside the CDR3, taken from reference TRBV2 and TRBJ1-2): EPEVTQTPSHQVTQMGQEVILRCVPISNHLYFYWYRQILGQKVEFLVSFYNNEISEKSEIFDDQFSVERPDGSNFTLKIRSTKLEDSAMYFCASRATGGNYGYTFGSGTRLTVV.

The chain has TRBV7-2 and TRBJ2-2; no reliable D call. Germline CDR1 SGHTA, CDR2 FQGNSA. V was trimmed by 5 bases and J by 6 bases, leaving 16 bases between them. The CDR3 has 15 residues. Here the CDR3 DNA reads TGTGCCAGCAGCCCCAATCTGTTTGGGGCCGGGGAGCTGTTTTTT. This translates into CASSPNLFGAGELFF.

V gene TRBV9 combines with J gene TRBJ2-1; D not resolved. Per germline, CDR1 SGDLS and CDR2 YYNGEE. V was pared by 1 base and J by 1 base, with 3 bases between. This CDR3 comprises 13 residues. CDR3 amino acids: CASSVRSYNEQFF. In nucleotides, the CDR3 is TGTGCCAGCAGCGTAAGATCCTACAATGAGCAGTTCTTC.

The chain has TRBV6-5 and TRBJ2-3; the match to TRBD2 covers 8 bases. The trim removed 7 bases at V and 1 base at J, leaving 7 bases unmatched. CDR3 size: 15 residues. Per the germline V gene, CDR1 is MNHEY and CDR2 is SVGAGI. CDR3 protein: CASTKGAGGTDTQYF. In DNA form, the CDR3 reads TGTGCCAGCACAAAAGGAGCGGGGGGCACAGATACGCAGTATTTT.

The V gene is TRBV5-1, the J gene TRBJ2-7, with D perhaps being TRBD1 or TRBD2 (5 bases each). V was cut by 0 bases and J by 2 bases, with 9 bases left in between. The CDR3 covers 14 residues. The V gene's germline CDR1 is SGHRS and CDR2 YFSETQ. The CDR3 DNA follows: TGCGCCAGCAGCTTGGCTCCGGGGCCCTACGAGCAGTACTTC. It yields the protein CASSLAPGPYEQYF.